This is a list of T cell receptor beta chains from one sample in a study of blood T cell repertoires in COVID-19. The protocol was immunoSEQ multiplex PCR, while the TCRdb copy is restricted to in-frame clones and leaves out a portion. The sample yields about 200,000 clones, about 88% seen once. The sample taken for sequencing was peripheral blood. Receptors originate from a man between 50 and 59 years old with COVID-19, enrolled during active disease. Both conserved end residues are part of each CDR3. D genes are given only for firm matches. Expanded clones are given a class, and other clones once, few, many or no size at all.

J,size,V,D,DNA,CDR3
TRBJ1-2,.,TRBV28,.,TGTGCCAGCAGTTTTCAGGGTCGCTATGGCTACACCTTC,CASSFQGRYGYTF
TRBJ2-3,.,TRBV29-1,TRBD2,TGCAGCGTTGTGGCTAGCGGGTTCGGGTCTGATACGCAGTATTTT,CSVVASGFGSDTQYF
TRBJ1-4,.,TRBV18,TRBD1,TGTGCCAGCTCACGGACAGGAAATGAAAAACTGTTTTTT,CASSRTGNEKLFF
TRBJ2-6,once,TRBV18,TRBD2,TGTGCCAGCTCACCCGTAGGGCTAGCGGGAATGAGCTCTGGGGCCAACGTCCTGACTTTC,CASSPVGLAGMSSGANVLTF
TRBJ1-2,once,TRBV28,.,TGTGCCAGCCATACGACAGGTGAAGAATATGGCTACACCTTC,CASHTTGEEYGYTF
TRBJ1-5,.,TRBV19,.,TGTGCCAGTAGTGAGGGGGTAGGTCAGCCCCAGCATTTT,CASSEGVGQPQHF
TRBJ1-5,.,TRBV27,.,TGTGCCAGCAGTTTAGTGGCGGGGAGCAATCAGCCCCAGCATTTT,CASSLVAGSNQPQHF
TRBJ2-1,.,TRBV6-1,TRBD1,TGTGCCAGCAGTGAATGGGGACAGGGTAGGAATGAGCAGTTCTTC,CASSEWGQGRNEQFF
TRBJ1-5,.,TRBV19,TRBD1,TGTGCCAGTAGTATGGGTTCCGGGACAGGGACCTATCAGCCCCAGCATTTT,CASSMGSGTGTYQPQHF
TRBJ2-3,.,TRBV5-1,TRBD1,TGCGCCAGCAATGCCGGGACAGGGAGCACAGATACGCAGTATTTT,CASNAGTGSTDTQYF
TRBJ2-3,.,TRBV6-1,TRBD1,TGTGCCAGCAGTGAAGAGGGGGACAGTTATTCCCTAGATACGCAGTATTTT,CASSEEGDSYSLDTQYF
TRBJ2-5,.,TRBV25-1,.,TGTGCCAGCAGTGATTTCGGGGGAGATCAAGAGACCCAGTACTTC,CASSDFGGDQETQYF
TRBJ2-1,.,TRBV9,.,TGTGCCAGCAGCCCGAGTGGGGAGTACAATGAGCAGTTCTTC,CASSPSGEYNEQFF